Presented here are 9 T cell receptor beta chains from one specimen sequenced in a study of beta chain features in type 1 diabetes. Study outcomes and limitations: Significant though moderate, a shortening of TCRB CDR3s appeared in all four CD4+ subsets of Type 1 diabetes patients.

Their target antigens are unknown. Investigators reverse transcribed all isolated RNA, so they sequenced expressed TCRB transcripts. TCRdb keeps only in-frame clones here, not all; method: immunoSEQ multiplex PCR. The sample yields 150,000 to 200,000 clones, roughly 63% seen once. The source material was naive CD4+ T cells from blood. These receptor sequences come from a young man with type 1 diabetes.

As regards this clone: Additional DNA sequences in this sample encode the identical CDR3. The V and J genes are TRBV29-1 and TRBJ1-2; D gene uncertain. Per germline, CDR1 SQVTM and CDR2 ANQGSEA. The V gene lost 5 bases and the J gene lost 5 bases, with 9 bases spanning the gap. This CDR3 is 11 amino acids long. CDR3 DNA sequence: TGCAGCGTTATGGAAGGGTATGGCTACACCTTC. As protein: CSVMEGYGYTF.

This chain joins TRBV5-1 and TRBJ1-4; D is undetermined. The CDR3 totals 15 residues. Germline CDR1 SGHRS, CDR2 YFSETQ. Trimming removed 4 bases at V and 7 bases at J, with 17 bases between. CDR3 coding DNA: TGCGCCAGCAGCCCCGATGAGGGTGGTCGTGAAAAACTGTTTTTT. This translates into CASSPDEGGREKLFF.

The chain combines TRBV7-9 with TRBJ2-1; 9 bases match TRBD1. Trimming cost V 5 bases and J 10 bases; bases outside gene matches: 12. The CDR3 covers 15 residues. Germline-derived CDR1 and CDR2 are SEHNR and FQNEAQ (reference sequence). The CDR3 DNA sequence: TGTGCCAGCAGCGCACAGGGGGCGCTTTTCATCGAGCAGTTCTTC. Its protein is CASSAQGALFIEQFF.

This chain uses TRBV29-1 with TRBJ1-4; D unclear. Deletions cut 0 bases from V and 8 bases from J, with 7 bases between. Germline V gene lookup returns CDR1 SQVTM and CDR2 ANQGSEA. The CDR3 is made up of 12 amino acids. The DNA for the CDR3 is TGCAGCGTTGAAGATCTGGAGGAAAAACTGTTTTTT. Its protein product is CSVEDLEEKLFF.

The genes are TRBV30 and TRBJ1-5; D unresolved. The CDR3 runs 13 residues. Between the trimmed V and J ends, which lost 2 bases and 4 bases, there was a span of 9 bases. The germline CDR1 and CDR2 sequences are GTSNPN and SVGIG (reference sequence). The CDR3 DNA reads as TGTGCCTGGAGTAGTTCGGAGAATCAGCCCCAGCATTTT. It specifies CAWSSSENQPQHF.

CDR3 bases: TGTGCCAGCAGCTTAGCCACCGGGACCGTGTACAATGAGCAGTTCTTC. Translated, it gives CASSLATGTVYNEQFF. The chain links TRBV13 to TRBJ2-1; perhaps D is TRBD1 or TRBD2 (5 bases each). The CDR3 is made up of 16 amino acids. V was clipped by 1 base and J by 4 bases, with 14 bases between them. Germline V lookup: CDR1 PRHDT, CDR2 FYEKMQ (reference sequence).

This clone has a handful of counts. This sequence joins TRBV20-1 and TRBJ1-2; D unclear. Germline lookup yields CDR1 DFQATT and CDR2 SNEGSKA (reference sequence). The V end was cut by 3 bases, the J end by 8 bases, with 10 bases between. The CDR3 contains 11 residues. CDR3 nucleotides: TGCAGTGCTAGCGGTTTCGGAGGCTACACCTTC. It encodes CSASGFGGYTF.

The CDR3 sequence is CAISDQQENYGYTF. In nucleotides, the CDR3 is TGTGCCATCAGTGACCAACAGGAAAACTATGGCTACACCTTC. This chain joins TRBV10-3 and TRBJ1-2; D may be TRBD1 (5 bases). The CDR3 extends over 14 amino acids. V was cut by 3 bases and J by 2 bases, with 10 bases left in between. Per the germline V gene, CDR1 is ENHRY and CDR2 is SYGVKD.

This clone occurred a few times. The chain combines TRBV30 with TRBJ2-7; D possibly corresponds to TRBD1 (5 bases). V was clipped by 1 base and J by 1 base, with 14 bases between them. The CDR3 runs 15 residues. The germline V gene encodes CDR1 GTSNPN and CDR2 SVGIG (reference sequence). CDR3 protein: CAWSAGMGPSYEQYF. The CDR3 DNA reads TGTGCCTGGAGTGCTGGTATGGGGCCGTCCTACGAGCAGTACTTC.